These T cell receptor beta chains were read from a single sample in a study of blood T cell repertoires in COVID-19. Measured with immunoSEQ multiplex PCR; TCRdb has only the in-frame clones, and not every one. Seen here are a few hundred thousand clones, approximately 82% observed once, and the top ten hold 3.5% to 5.5%. Material for sequencing was peripheral blood. The receptor set was obtained from a man aged 55 to 70 who had recovered from COVID-19. CDR3s include the opening cysteine and the closing phenylalanine or tryptophan. Each record gives: J gene, V gene, D gene, CDR3 DNA, CDR3 protein. The D gene is left open where the match is weak.

>TRBJ2-7|TRBV28|TRBD1
TGTGCCAGCACTCTTAGACGGACAGGGCCAACCTACGAGCAGTACTTC
CASTLRRTGPTYEQYF
>TRBJ1-5|TRBV9|-
TGTGCCAGCAGCGTAGGAGGATATAGCAATCAGCCCCAGCATTTT
CASSVGGYSNQPQHF
>TRBJ1-1|TRBV6-1|TRBD1
TGTGCCAGCAGTGAAGCCGGGACAGGGGTTAATGAAGCTTTCTTT
CASSEAGTGVNEAFF
>TRBJ1-2|TRBV24-1|-
TGTGCCACCAGCCGCCCGGGGGGCGGTGGCTACACCTTC
CATSRPGGGGYTF
>TRBJ2-7|TRBV27|TRBD1
TGTGCCAGCAGGGGTTGGGACAGAAGTTACGAGCAGTACTTC
CASRGWDRSYEQYF
>TRBJ1-1|TRBV19|-
TGTGCCAGTAGTACCAAAGCCCGAGGAGCTTTCTTT
CASSTKARGAFF
>TRBJ1-2|TRBV4-2|TRBD1
TGTGCCAGCAGCCAAGATGGGACAGGGGGCAACTATGGCTACACCTTC
CASSQDGTGGNYGYTF
>TRBJ1-1|TRBV7-9|-
TGTGCCAGCAGCTTAGGACAGTTGAACACTGAAGCTTTCTTT
CASSLGQLNTEAFF
>TRBJ1-2|TRBV19|TRBD1
TGTGCCAGTAGTATTTACCCACCTACACCGTCGACAGGGGATGGCTACACCTTC
CASSIYPPTPSTGDGYTF
>TRBJ1-5|TRBV7-8|TRBD1
TGTGCCAGCAGCTATACAGGGGGCTCTCGTAATCAGCCCCAGCATTTT
CASSYTGGSRNQPQHF
>TRBJ1-6|TRBV18|TRBD1
TGTGCCAGCTCACCGTACCGGCAGGGGGCCGTGACCTATAATTCACCCCTCCACTTT
CASSPYRQGAVTYNSPLHF
>TRBJ2-7|TRBV6-5|-
TGTGCCAGCAGACTAACCGGGACCTACGAGCAGTACTTC
CASRLTGTYEQYF
>TRBJ2-7|TRBV9|TRBD1
TGTGCCAGCAGCCTTCAGTCCGGGACAGTCTACGAGCAGTACTTC
CASSLQSGTVYEQYF
>TRBJ2-1|TRBV5-1|TRBD2
TGCGCCAGCAGCTTGGGGGGCGGGAGAGGAAATGAGCAGTTCTTC
CASSLGGGRGNEQFF